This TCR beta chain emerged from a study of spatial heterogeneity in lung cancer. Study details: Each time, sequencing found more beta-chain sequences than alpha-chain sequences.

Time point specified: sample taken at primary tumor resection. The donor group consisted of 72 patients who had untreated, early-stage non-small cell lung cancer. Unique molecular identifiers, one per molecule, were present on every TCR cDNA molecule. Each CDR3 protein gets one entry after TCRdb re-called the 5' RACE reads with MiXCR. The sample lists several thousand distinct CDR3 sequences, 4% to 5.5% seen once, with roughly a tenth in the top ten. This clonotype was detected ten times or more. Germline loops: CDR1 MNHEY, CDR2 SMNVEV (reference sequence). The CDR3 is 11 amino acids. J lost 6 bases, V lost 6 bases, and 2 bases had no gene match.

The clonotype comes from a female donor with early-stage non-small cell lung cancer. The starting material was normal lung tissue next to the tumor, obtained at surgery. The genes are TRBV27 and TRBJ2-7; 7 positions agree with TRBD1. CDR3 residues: CASRQGPEQYF. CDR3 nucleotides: TGTGCCAGCAGACAGGGGCCCGAGCAGTACTTC.